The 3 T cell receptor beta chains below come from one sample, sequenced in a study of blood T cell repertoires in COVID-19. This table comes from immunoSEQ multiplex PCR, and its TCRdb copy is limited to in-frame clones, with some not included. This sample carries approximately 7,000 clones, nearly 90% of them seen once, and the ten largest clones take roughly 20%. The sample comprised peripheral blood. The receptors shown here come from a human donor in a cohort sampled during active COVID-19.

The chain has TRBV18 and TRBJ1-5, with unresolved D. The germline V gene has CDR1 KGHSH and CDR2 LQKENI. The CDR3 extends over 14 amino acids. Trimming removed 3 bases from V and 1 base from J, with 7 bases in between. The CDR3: CASSPGVSNQPQHF. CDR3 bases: TGTGCCAGCTCACCGGGCGTAAGCAATCAGCCCCAGCATTTT.

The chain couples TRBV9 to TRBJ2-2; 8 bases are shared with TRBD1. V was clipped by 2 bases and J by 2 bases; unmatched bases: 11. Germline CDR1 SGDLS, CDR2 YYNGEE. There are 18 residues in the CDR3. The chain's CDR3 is CASSVRPGTGKNTGELFF. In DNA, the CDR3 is TGTGCCAGCAGCGTGAGGCCGGGGACAGGAAAAAACACCGGGGAGCTGTTTTTT.

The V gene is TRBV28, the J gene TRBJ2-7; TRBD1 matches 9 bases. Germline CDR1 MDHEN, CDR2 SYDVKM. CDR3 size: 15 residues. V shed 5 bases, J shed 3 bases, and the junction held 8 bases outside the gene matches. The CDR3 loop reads CASSHSGTGIYEQYF. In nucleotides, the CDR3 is TGTGCCAGCAGTCATTCCGGGACAGGGATCTACGAGCAGTACTTC.